This T cell receptor beta chain was captured in a study of T cells in Graves' hyperthyroidism and ophthalmopathy. There were TCR beta CDR3 regions amplified from RNA transcripts. TCR CDR3 underwent first-round RT-PCR with the HTBI primer set. MiXCR was run by TCRdb on the multiplex PCR reads, yielding one entry per CDR3 protein. The sample shows 700,000 to 850,000 distinct CDR3 sequences, 35% of them seen only once. CDR1 and CDR2 from the germline V gene are SGHTA and FQGNSA. Trimming took 5 bases from V and 8 from J, leaving 18 bases between them. The CDR3 consists of 14 residues. Absence of ophthalmopathy progression within 18 months defined stable Graves' hyperthyroidism. The authors took PBMCs from 8.5 to 10 ml fresh peripheral blood.

The V gene is TRBV7-2, the J gene TRBJ1-2, with D possibly TRBD1 on 6 matching bases. The receptor's source is a woman aged 40 to 50 with Graves' hyperthyroidism. Sequenced: blood. The CDR3 region is CASSVGGGREGYTF. Here the CDR3 DNA reads TGTGCCAGCAGCGTAGGGGGGGGGCGCGAAGGCTACACCTTC. The complete variable domain, with remaining parts taken from reference TRBV7-2 and TRBJ1-2, reads GAGVSQSPSNKVTEKGKDVELRCDPISGHTALYWYRQSLGQGLEFLIYFQGNSAPDKSGLPSDRFSAERTGGSVSTLTIQRTQQEDSAVYLCASSVGGGREGYTFGSGTRLTVV.